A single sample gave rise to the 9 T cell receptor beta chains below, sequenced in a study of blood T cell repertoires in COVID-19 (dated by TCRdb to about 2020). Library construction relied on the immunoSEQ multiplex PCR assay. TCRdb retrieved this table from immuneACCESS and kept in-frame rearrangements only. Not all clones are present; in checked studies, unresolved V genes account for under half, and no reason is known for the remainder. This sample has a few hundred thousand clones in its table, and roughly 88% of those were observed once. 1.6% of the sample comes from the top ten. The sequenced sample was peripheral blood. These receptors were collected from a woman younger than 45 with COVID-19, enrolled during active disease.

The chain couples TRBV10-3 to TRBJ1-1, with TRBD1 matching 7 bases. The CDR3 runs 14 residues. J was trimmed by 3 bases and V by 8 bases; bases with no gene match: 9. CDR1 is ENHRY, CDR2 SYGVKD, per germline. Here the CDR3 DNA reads TGTGCCATCTCGGACAGGCCCTGGGACACTGAAGCTTTCTTT. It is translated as CAISDRPWDTEAFF.

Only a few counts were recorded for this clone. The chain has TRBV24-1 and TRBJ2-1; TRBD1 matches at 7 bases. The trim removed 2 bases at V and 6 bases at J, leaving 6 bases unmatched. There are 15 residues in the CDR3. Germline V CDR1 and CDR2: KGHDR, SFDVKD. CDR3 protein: CATSDSADRANEQFF. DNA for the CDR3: TGTGCCACCAGTGATTCCGCTGACAGGGCCAATGAGCAGTTCTTC.

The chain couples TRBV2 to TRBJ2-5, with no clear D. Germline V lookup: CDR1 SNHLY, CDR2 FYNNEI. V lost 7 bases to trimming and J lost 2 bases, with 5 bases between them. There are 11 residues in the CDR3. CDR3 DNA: TGTGCCAGCACACTACAAGAGACCCAGTACTTC. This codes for CASTLQETQYF.

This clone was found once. CDR3 loop: CASGDRPNIEAFF. The CDR3 coding sequence is TGTGCCAGTGGAGACAGGCCCAACATAGAAGCTTTCTTT. The rearrangement links TRBV12-3 or TRBV12-4 to TRBJ1-1; the D gene is possibly TRBD1 (6 bases). The V end lost 9 bases, the J end lost 8 bases, and 19 bases lay between the germline ends. The CDR3 has 13 residues.

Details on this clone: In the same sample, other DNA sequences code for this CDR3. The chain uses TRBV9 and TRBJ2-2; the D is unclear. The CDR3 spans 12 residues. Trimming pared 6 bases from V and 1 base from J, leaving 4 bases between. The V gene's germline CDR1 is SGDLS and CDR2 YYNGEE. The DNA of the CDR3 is TGTGCCAGCACCGGGAACACCGGGGAGCTGTTTTTT. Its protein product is CASTGNTGELFF.

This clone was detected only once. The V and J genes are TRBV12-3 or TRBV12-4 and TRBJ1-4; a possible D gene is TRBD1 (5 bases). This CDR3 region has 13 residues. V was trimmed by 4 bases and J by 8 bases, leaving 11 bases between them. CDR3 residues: CASSSQVEEKLFF. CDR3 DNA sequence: TGTGCCAGCAGTTCACAGGTTGAGGAAAAACTGTTTTTT.

The CDR3 region is CASSLGRTNQPQHF. In nucleotides, the CDR3 is TGTGCCAGCAGCTTAGGGCGGACAAATCAGCCCCAGCATTTT. The chain has TRBV7-2 and TRBJ1-5; D is possibly TRBD1 (5 bases). Trimming shortened V by 1 base and J by 4 bases, and 8 bases separated the two germline ends. CDR1 SGHTA and CDR2 FQGNSA come from the germline V gene. CDR3 size: 14 residues. Based on the CDR3 plus reference TRBV7-2 and TRBJ1-5, the full variable domain is GAGVSQSPSNKVTEKGKDVELRCDPISGHTALYWYRQSLGQGLEFLIYFQGNSAPDKSGLPSDRFSAERTGGSVSTLTIQRTQQEDSAVYLCASSLGRTNQPQHFGDGTRLSIL.

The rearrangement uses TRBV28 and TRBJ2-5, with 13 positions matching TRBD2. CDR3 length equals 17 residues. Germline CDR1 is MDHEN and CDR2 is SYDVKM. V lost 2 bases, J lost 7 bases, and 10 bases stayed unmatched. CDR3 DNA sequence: TGTGCCAGCAGTTTACAGACTAGCGGGGGGCAGCACGGGACCCAGTACTTC. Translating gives CASSLQTSGGQHGTQYF.

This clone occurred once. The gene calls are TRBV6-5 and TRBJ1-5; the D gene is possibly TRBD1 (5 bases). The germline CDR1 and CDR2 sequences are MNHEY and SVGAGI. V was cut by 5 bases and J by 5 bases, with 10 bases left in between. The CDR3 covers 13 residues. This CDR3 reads CASSQGIDQPQHF. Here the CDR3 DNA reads TGTGCCAGCAGTCAGGGAATAGATCAGCCCCAGCATTTT.